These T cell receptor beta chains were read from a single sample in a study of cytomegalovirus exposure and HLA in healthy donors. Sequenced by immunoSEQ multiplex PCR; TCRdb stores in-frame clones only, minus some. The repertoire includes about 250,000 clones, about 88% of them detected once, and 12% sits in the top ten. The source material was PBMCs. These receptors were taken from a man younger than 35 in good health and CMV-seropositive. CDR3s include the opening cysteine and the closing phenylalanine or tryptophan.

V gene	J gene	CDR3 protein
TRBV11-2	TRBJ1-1	CASSQDRGRNTEAFF
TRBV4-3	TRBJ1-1	CASSQDSGGYGTEAFF
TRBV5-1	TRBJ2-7	CASSQGIGAGAYEQYF
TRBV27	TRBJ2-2	CASSLSHEAADTGELFF
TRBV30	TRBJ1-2	CAWSGAGDNYGYTF
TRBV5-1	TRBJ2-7	CASSPLDPPQEQYF
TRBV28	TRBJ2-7	CASSFFDRAYEQYF
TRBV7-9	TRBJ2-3	CASSSSGTGEKDTQYF
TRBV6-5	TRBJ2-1	CASNLGGGGEQFF
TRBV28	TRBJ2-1	CASSLTSGRRKGEQFF
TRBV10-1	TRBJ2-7	CASAPTSGTGRNEQYF
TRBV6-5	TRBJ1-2	CASSNGEDNYGYTF
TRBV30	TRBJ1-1	CAWSLMTGTMNTEAFF
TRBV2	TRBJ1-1	CASSSGTGGTEAFF
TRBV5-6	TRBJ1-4	CASSSTLHSNEKLFF
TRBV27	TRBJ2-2	CATRHIREGRGTGELFF
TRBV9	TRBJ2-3	CASSPSTGTTTDTQYF
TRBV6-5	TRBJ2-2	CASSYSTSGTGELFF
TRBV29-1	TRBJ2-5	CSVETSGSGETQYF
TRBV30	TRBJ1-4	CAWRSLRGANEKLFF
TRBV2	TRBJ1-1	CVTTWWGGHTEAFF
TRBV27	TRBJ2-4	CAVGTGGDIQYF
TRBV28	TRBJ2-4	CASSLGYAGIQYF
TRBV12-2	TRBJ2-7	CASRLRTAWMGMPYEQYF
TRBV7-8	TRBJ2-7	CASSLYGTSGLTDEQYF
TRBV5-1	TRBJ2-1	CASSLGSGAVDEQFF
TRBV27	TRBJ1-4	CASRTTGRNEKLFF
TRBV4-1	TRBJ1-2	CASSQETPMRSYTF
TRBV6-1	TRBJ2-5	CASSGSAAPDTQYF
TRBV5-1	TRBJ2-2	CASSLSQNTGELFF
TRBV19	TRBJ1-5	CASSMGHSNQPQHF
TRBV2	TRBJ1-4	CASGDRGSLREKLFF
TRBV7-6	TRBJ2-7	CASSLGLRGAYEQYF
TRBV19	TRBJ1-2	CASSIGQGVGGYTF
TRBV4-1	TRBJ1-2	CASSQAKWGLEGGYTF
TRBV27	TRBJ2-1	CASSTLEGHGYSYNEQFF
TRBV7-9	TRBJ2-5	CASSLRERGVYQETQYF
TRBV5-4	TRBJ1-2	CASSQTTGSRYGYTF
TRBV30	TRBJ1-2	CAGVSYGYTF
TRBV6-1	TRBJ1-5	CASSEWDYPGNQPQHF
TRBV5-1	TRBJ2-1	CASSWTGTGLYNEQFF
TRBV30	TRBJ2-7	CAWSVGSGRAIEQYF
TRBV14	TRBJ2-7	CASSQDSGRSAEQYF
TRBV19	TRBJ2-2	CASSWTGNTGELFF
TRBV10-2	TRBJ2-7	CASEVAGGSYEQYF
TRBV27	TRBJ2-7	CARPNSGSSFEQYF
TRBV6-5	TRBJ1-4	CASKTLSGANEKLFF